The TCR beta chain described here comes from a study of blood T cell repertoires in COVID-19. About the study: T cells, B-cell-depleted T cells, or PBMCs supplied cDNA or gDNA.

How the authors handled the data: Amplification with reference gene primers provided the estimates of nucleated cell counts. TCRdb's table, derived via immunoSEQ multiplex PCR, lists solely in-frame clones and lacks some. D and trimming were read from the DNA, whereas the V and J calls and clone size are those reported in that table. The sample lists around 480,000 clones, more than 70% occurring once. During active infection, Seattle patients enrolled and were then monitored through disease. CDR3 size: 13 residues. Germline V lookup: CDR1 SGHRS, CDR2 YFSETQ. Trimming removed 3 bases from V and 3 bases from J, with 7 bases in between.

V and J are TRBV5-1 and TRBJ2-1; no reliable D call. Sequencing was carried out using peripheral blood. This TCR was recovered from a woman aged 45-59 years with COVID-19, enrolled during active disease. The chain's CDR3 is CASSSQFYNEQFF. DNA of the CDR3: TGCGCCAGCAGCTCGCAGTTCTACAATGAGCAGTTCTTC.